The rows below give T cell receptor beta chains drawn from one sample of a study of identical twins. Each CDR3 protein gets one entry after TCRdb re-called the 5' RACE reads with MiXCR. The table lists over 500,000 distinct CDR3 sequences, roughly a fifth of them singletons, with 0.75% to 0.95% in the top ten. This same sample was also taken into another study, of T cells expressing NK-cell markers.

Sequencing was performed on CD4+ T cells sorted from blood. Receptor source: a woman aged 18-35 years in good health. The conserved cysteine and the conserved F or W are not part of the CDR3 here.

v_call	j_call	cdr3_aa
TRBV10-3	TRBJ2-7	AISEGVAGYLAGVD
TRBV7-9	TRBJ1-5	AGSSQGQGNQPQH
TRBV7-8	TRBJ1-1	ASSLLDEAF
TRBV5-1	TRBJ1-3	ASSVDIQSSGNTIY
TRBV6-5	TRBJ2-5	ASSYLGNQETQY
TRBV10-3	TRBJ2-1	AISERREQF
TRBV10-3	TRBJ2-7	AISAGRGRNLDEQY
TRBV20-1	TRBJ2-5	SAVGWGETQY
TRBV30	TRBJ1-4	AWNGRGIGEKLF
TRBV6-1	TRBJ1-5	ASRQSLRNQPQH
TRBV6-5	TRBJ1-1	ASSSRDRGEAF
TRBV7-2	TRBJ1-2	ASSPDRGLGGYT
TRBV10-3	TRBJ2-7	APPCRGVIYEQY
TRBV11-1	TRBJ2-2	ASSFRDPRTQGRNTGELF
TRBV11-2	TRBJ2-1	ASSLGPYGDEQF
TRBV27	TRBJ1-2	ASSPTGNYGYT
TRBV10-3	TRBJ1-6	AISGGQGANSPLH
TRBV30	TRBJ2-3	AWSGISTDTQY
TRBV7-9	TRBJ2-1	ASSPGTFVSYNEQF
TRBV20-1	TRBJ1-6	SAMEEGVSPLH
TRBV5-1	TRBJ2-3	ASSFLSSSTDTQY
TRBV15	TRBJ2-7	ATSRDRPTTEQY
TRBV3-1	TRBJ1-6	ASSQDRGLYSPLH
TRBV9	TRBJ2-5	ASSRRTSGGKWEETQY
TRBV5-1	TRBJ2-2	ASSLATSTGELF
TRBV20-1	TRBJ2-1	SPEGGRSYNEQF
TRBV12-3/TRBV12-4	TRBJ2-1	ASSSTTSRYNEQF
TRBV20-1	TRBJ1-1	SARRAQPEAF
TRBV28	TRBJ2-3	ATGKDTQY
TRBV7-2	TRBJ2-1	ASSLQQGIYNEQF
TRBV20-1	TRBJ2-7	SASRQGVYEQY
TRBV11-2	TRBJ2-1	ASSLELAVHEQF
TRBV11-2	TRBJ1-6	ASSSGRGTGRTTSVGSPLH
TRBV5-1	TRBJ2-3	ASSLEASGHSTDTQY
TRBV12-3/TRBV12-4	TRBJ2-1	ASSLSGLQGNEQF
TRBV20-1	TRBJ2-7	SAREGTGGNYEQY
TRBV7-2	TRBJ2-5	ASSSFSGDPQETQY
TRBV29-1	TRBJ2-3	SVESTGDYTDTQY
TRBV10-3	TRBJ2-5	ATSGQETQY
TRBV29-1	TRBJ1-4	SVVYNGAEKLF
TRBV2	TRBJ2-5	ASSNDLGETQY
TRBV29-1	TRBJ2-3	SVETTHTQY
TRBV7-2	TRBJ2-1	ASSSTQSSYNEQF
TRBV10-3	TRBJ2-2	ASREGGTGELF
TRBV10-3	TRBJ2-7	AIGGGASYEQY